This T cell receptor beta chain derives from a study of blood T cell repertoires in COVID-19. Background on the study: From T cells, B-cell-depleted T cells, or PBMCs came the material, which was cDNA or gDNA.

Enrolled through a virtual design, the participants were between roughly 18 and 90 years of age and came from approximately 25 US areas. CDR3 length equals 14 residues. J was trimmed by 7 bases and V by 3 bases; bases with no gene match: 6. CDR1 is SGHAT and CDR2 is FQDESV in the germline V gene (reference sequence). Methods used by the authors: Amplified reference gene primers provided the basis for estimating nucleated cell counts. Profiling relied on immunoSEQ multiplex PCR, and the TCRdb table lists in-frame clones only, not all of them. That table is the source of V, J and clone size, and D and trimming were worked out from the DNA. This table holds about 170,000 clones, 70% to 90% found once.

The chain carries TRBV11-1 and TRBJ2-1, with TRBD1 matching 7 bases. The material sequenced was PBMCs or T cells enriched from blood (not recorded which). This TCR derives from a woman aged 45-60 years who had recovered from COVID-19. The CDR3 here is CASSLVGRGNEQFF. The CDR3 nucleotides read TGTGCCAGCAGCTTGGTGGGCAGGGGGAATGAGCAGTTCTTC.